The present TCR beta chain was sequenced within a study of shared clonotypes between healthy human individuals. Across the whole study: CD4 naive and memory got three plates each, CD8 naive two, CD8 memory one.

Clones were sequenced by immunoSEQ multiplex PCR, and TCRdb holds only the in-frame ones, with some missing. The sample lists a few million clones, 90% to 95% occurring once. The V end was cut by 3 bases, the J end by 9 bases, with 16 bases between. The CDR3 is made up of 14 amino acids. CDR1 is SGHRS, CDR2 YFSETQ, per germline. The chain recombines TRBV5-1 with TRBJ2-1; perhaps TRBD2 as D (5 bases). Sequencing used naive CD4+ T cells sorted from blood. Described subset: CD45RA+ positively selected. The receptor comes from a man younger than 35 in good health. CDR3 region: CASSYDFEGSEQFF. CDR3 in DNA: TGCGCCAGCAGCTATGACTTTGAAGGGAGTGAGCAGTTCTTC.